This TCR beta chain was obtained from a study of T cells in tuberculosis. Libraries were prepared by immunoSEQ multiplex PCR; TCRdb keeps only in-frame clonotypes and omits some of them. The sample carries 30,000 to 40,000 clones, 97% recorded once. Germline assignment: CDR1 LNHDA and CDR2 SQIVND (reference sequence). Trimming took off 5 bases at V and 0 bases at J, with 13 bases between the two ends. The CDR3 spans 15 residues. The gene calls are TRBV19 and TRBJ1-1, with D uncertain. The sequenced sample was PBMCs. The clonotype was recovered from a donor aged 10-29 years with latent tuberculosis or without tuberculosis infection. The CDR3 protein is CASSQTPGVNTEAFF. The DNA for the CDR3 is TGTGCCAGTAGTCAAACACCGGGAGTGAACACTGAAGCTTTCTTT.